One and the same sample provided the 17 T cell receptor beta chains below, sequenced in a study of blood T cell repertoires in COVID-19. Repertoires were generated with immunoSEQ multiplex PCR, while TCRdb's copy carries only in-frame clones and drops some. The sample shows around 250,000 clones, roughly 90% of them seen only once. Source material: peripheral blood. The origin of the receptors is a man between 60 and 75 years old with acute or convalescent COVID-19.

The chain has TRBV2 and TRBJ1-1; D is ambiguous. The CDR3 consists of 14 residues. V shed 7 bases and J shed 12 bases, with 24 bases lying between them. Germline V gene data show CDR1 as SNHLY and CDR2 as FYNNEI. The CDR3 loop is CASNSRSGWLESFF. In DNA, the CDR3 is TGTGCCAGCAATTCTCGTAGTGGGTGGTTGGAGTCTTTCTTT.

The V and J genes are TRBV28 and TRBJ1-5; a weak D match, TRBD1 (6 bases). CDR1 is MDHEN and CDR2 is SYDVKM in the germline V gene. V was trimmed by 3 bases and J by 2 bases, leaving 14 bases between them. The CDR3 totals 16 residues. Here the CDR3 DNA reads TGTGCCAGCAGTTTTCGGGGGGCTCTAGGCAATCAGCCCCAGCATTTT. This translates into CASSFRGALGNQPQHF.

The gene calls are TRBV29-1 and TRBJ1-5; TRBD1 is a possible D gene (5 bases). Germline CDR1 and CDR2: SQVTM and ANQGSEA. CDR3 length equals 13 residues. Trimming pared 0 bases from V and 7 bases from J, leaving 10 bases between. CDR3 loop: CSVEEEEGQPQHF. The CDR3 nucleotides read TGCAGCGTTGAAGAGGAGGAGGGGCAGCCCCAGCATTTT.

Details on this clone: A junction boundary mismatches the germline segment, possibly from a read error. The V gene is TRBV7-7, the J gene TRBJ2-3; tentatively, D is TRBD2 (6 bases). The V gene's germline CDR1 is SSHAT and CDR2 FNYEAQ (reference sequence). The CDR3 runs to 14 residues. In DNA form, the CDR3 reads TGTGCTAGCAGCCTAGGGAGGCCACCAGATACGCAGTATTTT. This encodes CASSLGRPPDTQYF.

This chain links TRBV3-1 (or the pseudogene TRBV3-2) with TRBJ2-3, with 7 bases that match TRBD2. The V gene's germline CDR1 is LGHDT and CDR2 YNNKEL (reference sequence). J was trimmed by 6 bases and V by 5 bases; bases with no gene match: 5. The CDR3 is made up of 13 amino acids. The CDR3 region is CASSAGTTDTQYF. The CDR3 region has the DNA TGTGCCAGCAGCGCCGGGACTACGGATACGCAGTATTTT.

The chain recombines TRBV25-1 with TRBJ2-4, with 10 bases aligning to TRBD2. The CDR3 sequence is 15 residues long. Trimming took 7 bases from V and 2 from J; bases not matched to a gene: 5. The germline V gene has CDR1 MGHDK and CDR2 SYGVNS. The CDR3 here is CASKGTSVTKNIQYF. The CDR3 DNA is TGTGCCAGCAAGGGGACTAGCGTTACCAAAAACATTCAGTACTTC.

This clone was counted once. V and J are TRBV3-1 (or the pseudogene TRBV3-2) and TRBJ2-5; possibly TRBD1 for D (6 bases). Between the trimmed V and J ends, which lost 0 bases and 5 bases, there was a span of 10 bases. Germline values: CDR1 LGHDT, CDR2 YNNKEL (reference sequence). The CDR3 contains 14 residues. The CDR3 sequence: CASSQDGGYETQYF. The CDR3 DNA is TGTGCCAGCAGCCAAGATGGGGGCTACGAGACCCAGTACTTC.

The chain carries TRBV30 and TRBJ2-1; 10 bases are a match to TRBD2. J gave up 3 bases and V 5 bases, and 7 bases lay outside the gene matches. CDR1 and CDR2 (germline): GTSNPN, SVGIG (reference sequence). The CDR3 is 15 residues long. CDR3 in DNA: TGTGCCTGGCAACCGGGACTAGCGTTCTACAATGAGCAGTTCTTC. Protein: CAWQPGLAFYNEQFF.

The chain employs TRBV28 and TRBJ2-1; possibly TRBD1 for D (7 bases). Deletions cut 2 bases from V and 6 bases from J, with 11 bases between. Per germline, CDR1 MDHEN and CDR2 SYDVKM. This CDR3 region has 14 residues. This chain's CDR3 is CASSLPRGANEQFF. DNA of the CDR3: TGTGCCAGCAGTTTACCCAGGGGGGCCAATGAGCAGTTCTTC.

The chain combines TRBV7-9 with TRBJ2-2; 7 bases line up with TRBD1. Trimming cost V 8 bases and J 4 bases; bases outside gene matches: 13. Germline values: CDR1 SEHNR, CDR2 FQNEAQ (reference sequence). The CDR3 runs to 16 residues. CDR3 nucleotide sequence: TGTGCCAGCTTCACTACTGCACAGGGGAGCACCGGGGAGCTGTTTTTT. Its protein product is CASFTTAQGSTGELFF. The whole variable domain, filled in from reference TRBV7-9 and TRBJ2-2, reads DTGVSQNPRHKITKRGQNVTFRCDPISEHNRLYWYRQTLGQGPEFLTYFQNEAQLEKSRLLSDRFSAERPKGSFSTLEIQRTEQGDSAMYLCASFTTAQGSTGELFFGEGSRLTVL.

The V gene is TRBV4-1, the J gene TRBJ1-1; 7 bases are shared with TRBD1. With V trimmed by 0 bases and J by 4 bases, 5 bases remained unmatched. The CDR3 has 15 amino acids. The germline CDR1 and CDR2 sequences are MGHRA and YSYEKL. CDR3 protein: CASSQEQGQSTEAFF. Written as DNA, the CDR3 is TGCGCCAGCAGCCAAGAACAGGGACAGTCCACTGAAGCTTTCTTT.

V and J are TRBV11-3 and TRBJ2-1, with 8 positions matching TRBD2. Germline lookup yields CDR1 SGHNT and CDR2 YENEEA. The CDR3 extends over 15 amino acids. V lost 4 bases, J lost 5 bases, and 7 bases stayed unmatched. As DNA, the CDR3 is TGTGCCAGCAGCTCCAGCGGGAGAGGGAACAATGAGCAGTTCTTC. This gives the protein CASSSSGRGNNEQFF. The entire variable domain, with the rest obtained from reference TRBV11-3 and TRBJ2-1, is as follows: EAGVVQSPRYKIIEKKQPVAFWCNPISGHNTLYWYLQNLGQGPELLIRYENEEAVDDSQLPKDRFSAERLKGVDSTLKIQPAELGDSAVYLCASSSSGRGNNEQFFGPGTRLTVL.

The chain has TRBV7-8 and TRBJ1-4; no clear D. Germline CDR1 is SGHVS and CDR2 is FQNEAQ. Trimming took 0 bases from V and 11 from J, leaving 10 bases between them. This CDR3 region has 13 residues. DNA of the CDR3: TGTGCCAGCAGCTTAGCGTGGTGGGAGAAACTGTTTTTT. Translating it yields CASSLAWWEKLFF.

The V and J genes are TRBV5-6 and TRBJ2-7; perhaps TRBD1 as D (5 bases). The CDR3 has 13 residues. CDR1 and CDR2 from the germline V gene are SGHDT and YYEEEE. V lost 1 base, J lost 1 base, and 6 bases lay in between. The CDR3: CASSLTGSYEQYF. In DNA form, the CDR3 reads TGTGCCAGCAGCTTGACAGGTTCCTACGAGCAGTACTTC.

V is TRBV7-2 and J is TRBJ2-5; D is unclear. Germline V lookup: CDR1 SGHTA, CDR2 FQGNSA. V lost 2 bases, J lost 5 bases, and 9 bases lay in between. The CDR3 spans 13 residues. The CDR3 loop reads CASSLRVWETQYF. CDR3 sequence (DNA): TGTGCCAGCAGCTTACGGGTGTGGGAGACCCAGTACTTC.

V is TRBV29-1 and J is TRBJ2-3, with TRBD1 as a possible D gene (5 bases). Germline loops: CDR1 SQVTM, CDR2 ANQGSEA. This CDR3 has 13 amino acids. The germline V and J ends were trimmed by 8 bases and 0 bases, with 12 bases remaining between them. CDR3 in DNA: TGCAGCATAACAGGAGCTAGCACAGATACGCAGTATTTT. Encoded protein: CSITGASTDTQYF.

V usage is TRBV5-5 and J usage is TRBJ1-2; TRBD1 matches 11 bases. V shed 0 bases and J 6 bases; nucleotides not matched to a gene: 4. The CDR3 consists of 15 residues. Germline V lookup: CDR1 SGHKS, CDR2 YYEKEE (reference sequence). The CDR3 protein is CASSLAGQGADGYTF. In DNA form, the CDR3 reads TGTGCCAGCAGCTTGGCCGGACAGGGGGCAGATGGCTACACCTTC. Complete variable domain (other parts from reference TRBV5-5 and TRBJ1-2): DAGVTQSPTHLIKTRGQQVTLRCSPISGHKSVSWYQQVLGQGPQFIFQYYEKEERGRGNFPDRFSARQFPNYSSELNVNALLLGDSALYLCASSLAGQGADGYTFGSGTRLTVV.